This entry describes one T cell receptor (beta chain). Template material for TCR beta VDJ and CDR3 profiling consisted of genomic DNA. TCRdb re-called the reads through MiXCR, storing one row per CDR3 protein. The data show around 200,000 distinct CDR3 sequences, about 60% seen once. Patients who underwent sequencing had shown CD8+CD57+ cell expansion by flow cytometry. Blood sampling was performed on the patients, and none of them had received therapy by then. CDR1 and CDR2 from the germline V gene are SEHNR and FQNEAQ (reference sequence). The CDR3 is 14 residues long. V was pared by 3 bases and J by 6 bases, with 7 bases of the junction left unmatched. This sample was taken from a study of CD8+CD57+ T cells in acquired aplastic anemia.

The chain has TRBV7-9 and TRBJ1-1; 7 bases line up with TRBD1. The material sequenced was sorted CD4+, CD8+, or CD8+CD57+ T cells (not recorded which) from PBMCs. The receptor was isolated from a human donor with aplastic anemia. In DNA form, the CDR3 reads TGTGCCAGCAGCTTGGGACAGCCCTGGGCTGAAGCTTTCTTT. Its protein product is CASSLGQPWAEAFF.